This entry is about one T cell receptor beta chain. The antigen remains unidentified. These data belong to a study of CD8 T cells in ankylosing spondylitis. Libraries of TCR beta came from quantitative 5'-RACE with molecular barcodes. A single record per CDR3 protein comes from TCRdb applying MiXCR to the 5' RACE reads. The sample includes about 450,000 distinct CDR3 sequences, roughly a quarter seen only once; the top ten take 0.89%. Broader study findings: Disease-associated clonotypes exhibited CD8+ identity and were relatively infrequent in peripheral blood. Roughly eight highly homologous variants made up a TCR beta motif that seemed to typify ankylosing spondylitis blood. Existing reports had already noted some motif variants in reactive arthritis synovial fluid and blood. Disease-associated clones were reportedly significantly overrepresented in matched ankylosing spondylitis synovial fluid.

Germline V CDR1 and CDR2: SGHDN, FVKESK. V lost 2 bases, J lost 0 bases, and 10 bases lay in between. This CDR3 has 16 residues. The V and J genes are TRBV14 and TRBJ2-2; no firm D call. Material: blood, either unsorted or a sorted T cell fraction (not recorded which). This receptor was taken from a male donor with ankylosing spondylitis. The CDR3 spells CASSQRNSPNTGELFF. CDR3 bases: TGTGCCAGCAGCCAACGGAACAGCCCGAACACCGGGGAGCTGTTTTTT. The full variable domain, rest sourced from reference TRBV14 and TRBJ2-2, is EAGVTQFPSHSVIEKGQTVTLRCDPISGHDNLYWYRRVMGKEIKFLLHFVKESKQDESGMPNNRFLAERTGGTYSTLKVQPAELEDSGVYFCASSQRNSPNTGELFFGEGSRLTVL.